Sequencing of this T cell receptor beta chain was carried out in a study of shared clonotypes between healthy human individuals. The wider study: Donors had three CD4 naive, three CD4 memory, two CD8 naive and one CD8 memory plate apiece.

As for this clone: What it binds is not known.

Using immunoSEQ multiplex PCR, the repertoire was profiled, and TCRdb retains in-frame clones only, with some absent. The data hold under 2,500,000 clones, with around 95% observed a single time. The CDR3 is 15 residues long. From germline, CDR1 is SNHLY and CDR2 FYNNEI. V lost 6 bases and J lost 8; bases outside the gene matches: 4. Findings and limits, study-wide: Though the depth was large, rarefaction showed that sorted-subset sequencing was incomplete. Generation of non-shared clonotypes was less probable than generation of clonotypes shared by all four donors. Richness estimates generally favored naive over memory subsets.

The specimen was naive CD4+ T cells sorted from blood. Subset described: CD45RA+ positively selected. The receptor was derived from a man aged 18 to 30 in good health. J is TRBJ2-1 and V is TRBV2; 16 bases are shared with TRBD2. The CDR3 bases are TGTGCCAGCAGGGGACTAGCGGGAGGGCCGCATGAGCAGTTCTTC. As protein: CASRGLAGGPHEQFF.